These 19 T cell receptor beta chains originate from one sample sequenced in a study of early T cells in non-severe SARS-CoV-2 infection. TCRdb ran MiXCR on the 5' RACE reads and lists one entry per CDR3 protein. Of around 55,000 distinct CDR3 sequences in the sample, about 15% were seen once. The sample was whole blood, taken at baseline. These receptors originate from an adult who was a healthcare worker with PCR-confirmed SARS-CoV-2 infection or an uninfected control (not recorded which).

The chain joins TRBV29-1 to TRBJ2-5; D gene ambiguous. V lost 4 bases, J lost 2 bases, and 8 bases lay in between. The CDR3 runs 12 residues. Germline V gene lookup returns CDR1 SQVTM and CDR2 ANQGSEA. The CDR3 nucleotides are TGCAGCGTTGTTTGGGGACAAGAGACCCAGTACTTC. Translation: CSVVWGQETQYF.

The sample holds a few counts of this clonotype. No DNA is shown, since the ends of the CDR3 on it are uncertain; the CDR3 is the one TCRdb lists. The genes are TRBV7-8 and TRBJ1-1; the DNA was not used to check the table's D call, TRBD1. The length of the CDR3 is 15 amino acids, counting both ends. Germline loops: CDR1 SGHVS, CDR2 FQNEAQ. CDR3 protein: CASFLWAGLNTEAFF.

This clonotype appeared a few times. In DNA, the CDR3 is TGTGCCAGCAGCTTGTACGTGCGGCGGATCTACACCTTC. Residues: CASSLYVRRIYTF. The V call is TRBV5-4, the J call TRBJ1-2; no definite D call. The CDR3 contains 13 residues. The germline CDR1 and CDR2 sequences are SGHNT and YYREEE (reference sequence). Trimming stripped 1 base from V and 10 bases from J, with 14 bases between. Based on the CDR3 plus reference TRBV5-4 and TRBJ1-2, the full variable domain is ETGVTQSPTHLIKTRGQQVTLRCSSQSGHNTVSWYQQALGQGPQFIFQYYREEENGRGNFPPRFSGLQFPNYSSELNVNALELDDSALYLCASSLYVRRIYTFGSGTRLTVV.

This clonotype was picked up one time. A far larger clone differs by one base, so this is likely a read error. The chain uses TRBV9 and TRBJ2-3; D call uncertain. CDR3 length: 11 residues. Per germline, CDR1 SGDLS and CDR2 YYNGEE. V shed 3 bases and J shed 2 bases, with 1 base lying between them. CDR3 sequence reads: CASSATDTQYF. The CDR3 DNA reads TGTGCCAGCAGCGCCACAGATACGCAGTATTTT.

J is TRBJ2-3 and V is TRBV2; D remains ambiguous. Germline-derived CDR1 and CDR2 are SNHLY and FYNNEI. Trimming removed 7 bases at V and 2 bases at J, with 7 bases between. The CDR3 spans 12 residues. CDR3 amino acids: CASTPDTDTQYF. DNA for the CDR3: TGTGCCAGCACCCCTGACACAGATACGCAGTATTTT. The variable domain in full, with the rest retrieved from reference TRBV2 and TRBJ2-3, is EPEVTQTPSHQVTQMGQEVILRCVPISNHLYFYWYRQILGQKVEFLVSFYNNEISEKSEIFDDQFSVERPDGSNFTLKIRSTKLEDSAMYFCASTPDTDTQYFGPGTRLTVL.

This clonotype was observed a handful of times. The chain uses TRBV4-2 and TRBJ2-2; possibly TRBD1 for D (5 bases). Germline CDR1 LGHNA, CDR2 YNFKEQ. There are 13 residues in the CDR3. Deletions cut 0 bases from V and 6 bases from J, with 5 bases between. The CDR3 region has the DNA TGTGCCAGCAGCCAAGACAGGGCCGGGGAGCTGTTTTTT. Translated: CASSQDRAGELFF.

This clonotype was detected only a few times. This chain uses TRBV3-1 with TRBJ2-1; TRBD1 matches at 9 bases. The ends lost 4 bases at V and 5 bases at J; junction bases unmatched: 6. Germline CDR1 and CDR2: LGHDT and YNNKEL (reference sequence). CDR3 size: 15 residues. CDR3 coding DNA: TGTGCCAGCAGCCTTCTGGACAGGGGAAACAATGAGCAGTTCTTC. The encoded protein is CASSLLDRGNNEQFF.

This clonotype was counted between two and nine times. The rearrangement joins TRBV7-9 to TRBJ1-5; D not certain. The germline V gene encodes CDR1 SEHNR and CDR2 FQNEAQ (reference sequence). The CDR3 has 13 amino acids. V dropped 5 bases and J dropped 0 bases, with 5 bases sitting between them. The DNA for the CDR3 is TGTGCCAGCAGCGAGAATAGCAATCAGCCCCAGCATTTT. The encoded protein is CASSENSNQPQHF.

This clonotype was counted many times. The genes are TRBV30 and TRBJ1-3; 7 bases align to TRBD1. The CDR3 sequence is 18 residues long. Germline loops: CDR1 GTSNPN, CDR2 SVGIG (reference sequence). After removal of 5 bases from V and 0 bases from J, the junction contained 16 bases not matched to a gene. DNA for the CDR3: TGTGCCTGGGGGCAAACCTCGGGACAGTTCTACTCTGGAAACACCATATATTTT. Protein sequence: CAWGQTSGQFYSGNTIYF.

This clonotype showed up just a few times. The chain combines TRBV2 with TRBJ1-1, with D possibly TRBD1 on 5 matching bases. The V and J ends lost 7 bases and 0 bases respectively, with 15 bases between them. Germline CDR1 is SNHLY and CDR2 is FYNNEI. The CDR3 is made up of 15 amino acids. This CDR3 reads CASTAGWTVNTEAFF. The CDR3, as DNA: TGTGCCAGCACGGCAGGGTGGACGGTGAACACTGAAGCTTTCTTT.

Only a few counts were recorded for this clonotype. The rearrangement links TRBV27 to TRBJ2-7; possibly TRBD2 for D (6 bases). The CDR3 spans 14 residues. Trimming cost V 0 bases and J 4 bases, with 10 bases left between them. Germline CDR1 is MNHEY and CDR2 is SMNVEV (reference sequence). CDR3 DNA: TGTGCCAGCAGTTTATCCGGGAGCACTTACGAGCAGTACTTC. Protein sequence: CASSLSGSTYEQYF.

CDR3 region: CASSLTGGASGEQYF. In DNA, the CDR3 is TGTGCCAGCAGTTTAACAGGGGGTGCTTCGGGCGAGCAGTACTTC. The chain employs TRBV12-3 or TRBV12-4 and TRBJ2-7; 8 nucleotides agree with TRBD1. V trimming: 2 bases; J trimming: 6 bases; junction bases outside the gene matches: 9. The CDR3 consists of 15 residues.

This chain uses TRBV10-2 with TRBJ2-3; D not certain. V was cut by 0 bases and J by 9 bases, with 10 bases left in between. Germline-derived CDR1 and CDR2 are WSHSY and SAAADI. This CDR3 comprises 13 residues. In DNA form, the CDR3 reads TGCGCCAGCAGTGAGTCGAGACAATTAACGCAGTATTTT. Translating gives CASSESRQLTQYF.

The genes are TRBV28 and TRBJ2-7; D unresolved. With 2 bases removed from V and 2 bases from J, the gap between germline ends came to 7 bases. This CDR3 comprises 13 residues. Germline V gives CDR1 MDHEN, CDR2 SYDVKM. CDR3 bases: TGTGCCAGCAGTTTACGAGACCCCTACGAGCAGTACTTC. This sequence encodes CASSLRDPYEQYF.

This clonotype was detected a few times. V gene TRBV12-3 or TRBV12-4 combines with J gene TRBJ2-1; perhaps TRBD1 as D (5 bases). Trimming left V 1 base short and J 2 bases short, with 9 bases between. The CDR3 totals 15 residues. CDR3 sequence: CASSLVGAPYNEQFF. The CDR3 nucleotides are TGTGCCAGCAGTTTAGTAGGGGCACCCTACAATGAGCAGTTCTTC.

The DNA of the CDR3 is TGTGCCAGCATTTCGAACGGGGGCATTCAGTACTTC. Translation gives CASISNGGIQYF. The J gene is TRBJ2-4, the V gene TRBV28, with TRBD2 as a possible D gene (6 bases). CDR3 length equals 12 residues. Germline assignment: CDR1 MDHEN and CDR2 SYDVKM. Trimming left V 7 bases short and J 9 bases short, with 13 bases between. Drawing the rest from reference TRBV28 and TRBJ2-4, the complete variable domain is DVKVTQSSRYLVKRTGEKVFLECVQDMDHENMFWYRQDPGLGLRLIYFSYDVKMKEKGDIPEGYSVSREKKERFSLILESASTNQTSMYLCASISNGGIQYFGAGTRLSVL.

In this sample, this clonotype turned up many times. The chain employs TRBV5-6 and TRBJ1-1; no clear D. The CDR3 extends over 13 amino acids. V lost 4 bases and J 3 bases, leaving 10 bases between the germline ends. In germline, CDR1 is SGHDT, CDR2 YYEEEE. This CDR3 reads CASSITYDTEAFF. Here the CDR3 DNA reads TGTGCCAGCAGCATAACTTACGACACTGAAGCTTTCTTT.

In this sample, this clonotype turned up a few times. The chain employs TRBV19 and TRBJ2-5, with TRBD1 identical over 7 bases. The trim removed 6 bases at V and 1 base at J, leaving 8 bases unmatched. Germline lookup yields CDR1 LNHDA and CDR2 SQIVND (reference sequence). The CDR3 runs to 15 residues. CDR3 amino acids: CASSATGFVQETQYF. The CDR3 coding sequence is TGTGCCAGTAGCGCGACAGGGTTCGTCCAAGAGACCCAGTACTTC.

This clonotype was recorded a few times. Here the CDR3 DNA reads TGTGCCAGCTCACGGGGACTTCAGCCCGGGGAGCTGTTTTTT. As protein: CASSRGLQPGELFF. The chain couples TRBV18 to TRBJ2-2, with D perhaps matching TRBD2 (6 bases). Germline-derived CDR1 and CDR2 are KGHSH and LQKENI. The CDR3 is 14 amino acids. Between the trimmed V and J ends, which lost 4 bases and 6 bases, there was a span of 12 bases.